One and the same sample provided the 26 T cell receptor beta chains below, sequenced in a study of post-analysis software for immune sequencing data. Notes on the study in general: There were about 5 TRBV segments more frequent in patients than controls, and TRBV5-6, TRBV5-1 and TRBV20-1 were among them.

Antigens for these TCRs are unknown. The TCR beta cDNA libraries carried unique molecular identifiers. TCRdb re-derived calls from the PCR reads in MiXCR, one entry per CDR3 protein. The profile shows hundreds of thousands of distinct CDR3 sequences, about 32% of them singletons. The sequencing sample was made of blood. The receptor set was obtained from a girl aged 10 to 17 with multiple sclerosis.

The chain is built from TRBV4-1 and TRBJ1-1; D possibly corresponds to TRBD1 (5 bases). This CDR3 is built from 17 residues. V shed 0 bases and J shed 0 bases, with 14 bases lying between them. From germline, CDR1 is MGHRA and CDR2 YSYEKL. The CDR3 nucleotides read TGCGCCAGCAGCCAAGATTTGTTCGGGGGGATGAACACTGAAGCTTTCTTT. Translated, it gives CASSQDLFGGMNTEAFF.

The chain uses TRBV20-1 and TRBJ2-7; 8 bases align to TRBD2. CDR3 length: 14 residues. J gave up 7 bases and V 5 bases, and 13 bases lay outside the gene matches. Germline V gene data show CDR1 as DFQATT and CDR2 as SNEGSKA (reference sequence). Here the CDR3 DNA reads TGCAGTGCTTCACGACTAGCGCAGACCCGGGAGCAGTACTTC. Protein product: CSASRLAQTREQYF.

This clonotype was counted a few times. The chain combines TRBV7-2 with TRBJ2-1; TRBD1 matches 8 bases. The V gene's germline CDR1 is SGHTA and CDR2 FQGNSA. With 3 bases clipped from V and 2 bases from J, the junction kept 15 bases outside the gene matches. This CDR3 region has 19 residues. CDR3 DNA: TGTGCCAGCAGCTTCGGACCTCTCCTGGCAGGGGGCACCTACAATGAGCAGTTCTTC. It is translated as CASSFGPLLAGGTYNEQFF. Complete variable domain (other parts from reference TRBV7-2 and TRBJ2-1): GAGVSQSPSNKVTEKGKDVELRCDPISGHTALYWYRQSLGQGLEFLIYFQGNSAPDKSGLPSDRFSAERTGGSVSTLTIQRTQQEDSAVYLCASSFGPLLAGGTYNEQFFGPGTRLTVL.

This clonotype was observed a few times. This chain links TRBV27 with TRBJ2-4; D possibly matches TRBD1 or TRBD2 (5 bases each). CDR1 and CDR2 (germline): MNHEY, SMNVEV (reference sequence). The ends were cut back, 2 bases at V and 0 bases at J, with 11 bases in the middle. The CDR3 covers 16 residues. For the CDR3, the DNA is TGTGCCAGCAGTTTAGTCAGGGACGTAGCCAAAAACATTCAGTACTTC. This encodes CASSLVRDVAKNIQYF.

The chain links TRBV5-4 to TRBJ2-4; D may be TRBD1 (6 bases). This CDR3 is 14 amino acids long. V was cut by 3 bases and J by 5 bases, with 12 bases left in between. Per germline, CDR1 SGHNT and CDR2 YYREEE (reference sequence). CDR3 residues: CASSYQGTQNIQYF. CDR3 DNA sequence: TGTGCCAGCAGCTATCAAGGGACACAAAACATTCAGTACTTC.

The rearrangement uses TRBV5-1 and TRBJ2-7, with D uncertain. CDR3 length equals 15 residues. Trimming shortened V by 4 bases and J by 6 bases, and 20 bases separated the two germline ends. Per the germline V gene, CDR1 is SGHRS and CDR2 is YFSETQ. The CDR3 sequence: CASSLRVSQTGEQYF. CDR3 nucleotide sequence: TGCGCCAGCAGCCTAAGGGTCTCTCAGACGGGCGAGCAGTACTTC.

The chain recombines TRBV12-3 or TRBV12-4 with TRBJ2-2, with D possibly TRBD2 on 6 matching bases. Trimming stripped 2 bases from V and 4 bases from J, with 14 bases between. This CDR3 has 16 amino acids. The CDR3 DNA reads as TGTGCCAGCAGTTTATTCCCAAACGGGGGCACCGGGGAGCTGTTTTTT. The encoded protein is CASSLFPNGGTGELFF.

The chain links TRBV20-1 to TRBJ2-5, with no clear D. This CDR3 is 14 amino acids long. The germline V gene has CDR1 DFQATT and CDR2 SNEGSKA (reference sequence). Trimming left V 6 bases short and J 3 bases short, with 17 bases between. CDR3 DNA sequence: TGCAGTGCCGCCGGTCCAGGCTTGGAAGAGACCCAGTACTTC. Protein: CSAAGPGLEETQYF.

This clonotype was detected many times. V gene TRBV5-1 combines with J gene TRBJ2-7, with D possibly being TRBD2 (5 bases). Germline CDR1 and CDR2: SGHRS and YFSETQ. The CDR3 loop spans 15 amino acids. Trimming pared 0 bases from V and 7 bases from J, leaving 17 bases between. The CDR3 region is CASSLVVGGTGEQYF. The DNA of the CDR3 is TGCGCCAGCAGCTTGGTGGTTGGCGGTACGGGGGAGCAGTACTTC.

This chain links TRBV20-1 with TRBJ2-1; 10 bases are shared with TRBD2. Germline-derived CDR1 and CDR2 are DFQATT and SNEGSKA (reference sequence). Trimming removed 6 bases from V and 10 bases from J; junction bases left unmatched: 18. The CDR3 spans 16 residues. CDR3: CSASDWRAGGWEEQFF. CDR3 bases: TGCAGTGCCTCAGACTGGCGAGCGGGGGGGTGGGAAGAGCAGTTCTTC.

The V gene is TRBV5-1, the J gene TRBJ1-6; D is possibly TRBD1 (6 bases). Germline-derived CDR1 and CDR2 are SGHRS and YFSETQ. There are 16 residues in the CDR3. The germline V and J ends were trimmed by 6 bases and 9 bases, with 22 bases remaining between them. In DNA form, the CDR3 reads TGCGCCAGCAAAAGTGACAGGACGGGGAGGATTTCACCCCTCCACTTT. This translates into CASKSDRTGRISPLHF.

This sequence joins TRBV3-1 and TRBJ1-4; 7 bases map to TRBD1. With 0 bases clipped from V and 10 bases from J, the junction kept 11 bases outside the gene matches. The length of the CDR3 is 16 residues. The germline V gene encodes CDR1 LGHDT and CDR2 YNNKEL (reference sequence). CDR3 in DNA: TGTGCCAGCAGCCAAGATTCTCGAGGGGGCGGGGGAAAACTGTTTTTT. It codes for CASSQDSRGGGGKLFF.

CDR3 coding DNA: TGTGCCAGCAGCCGACCTAGCGGGAGGGCCTATGAGCAGTTCTTC. The encoded protein is CASSRPSGRAYEQFF. The V call is TRBV7-2, the J call TRBJ2-1; 12 bases map to TRBD2. Germline CDR1 SGHTA, CDR2 FQGNSA. The CDR3 has 15 residues. Trimming at V came to 5 bases and at J to 8 bases, leaving 7 bases not matched to a gene. Based on the CDR3 plus reference TRBV7-2 and TRBJ2-1, the full variable domain is GAGVSQSPSNKVTEKGKDVELRCDPISGHTALYWYRQSLGQGLEFLIYFQGNSAPDKSGLPSDRFSAERTGGSVSTLTIQRTQQEDSAVYLCASSRPSGRAYEQFFGPGTRLTVL.

The table lists this clonotype with many counts. The chain employs TRBV7-2 and TRBJ2-7; TRBD2 is a possible D gene (5 bases). V lost 5 bases and J lost 2, with 16 bases in between. Per the germline V gene, CDR1 is SGHTA and CDR2 is FQGNSA. This CDR3 is 15 amino acids long. The CDR3 coding sequence is TGTGCCAGCAGCGCCGTGGCGGGCTCTCCCTACGAGCAGTACTTC. It translates to CASSAVAGSPYEQYF.

A few counts support this clonotype. The rearrangement joins TRBV29-1 to TRBJ2-5, with D perhaps TRBD1 (6 bases). Trimming took off 7 bases at V and 1 base at J, with 10 bases between the two ends. The CDR3 sequence is 12 residues long. The germline CDR1 and CDR2 sequences are SQVTM and ANQGSEA. The CDR3 loop reads CSANRAQETQYF. Here the CDR3 DNA reads TGCAGCGCGAACAGGGCCCAAGAGACCCAGTACTTC.

The J gene is TRBJ2-2, the V gene TRBV6-5; no clear D gene. There are 14 residues in the CDR3. V was cut by 6 bases and J by 0 bases, with 8 bases left in between. Germline CDR1 is MNHEY and CDR2 is SVGAGI. The CDR3 region has the DNA TGTGCCAGCAGACTCGATACGAACACCGGGGAGCTGTTTTTT. Protein: CASRLDTNTGELFF.

This clonotype was seen more than once but under ten times. The rearrangement links TRBV20-1 to TRBJ2-4; D is unclear. Per the germline V gene, CDR1 is DFQATT and CDR2 is SNEGSKA (reference sequence). The CDR3 consists of 13 residues. CDR3 in amino acids: CSQRKATKNIQYF. CDR3 coding DNA: TGCAGCCAAAGGAAGGCGACCAAAAACATTCAGTACTTC.

This chain links TRBV20-1 with TRBJ2-5; 7 nucleotides match TRBD2. The CDR3 consists of 14 residues. CDR1 and CDR2 from the germline V gene are DFQATT and SNEGSKA (reference sequence). V shed 6 bases and J 1 base; nucleotides not matched to a gene: 8. Here the CDR3 reads CSAEPGLVQETQYF. DNA of the CDR3: TGCAGTGCGGAACCCGGACTAGTCCAAGAGACCCAGTACTTC.

This clonotype was found a few times. This rearrangement joins TRBV12-3 or TRBV12-4 to TRBJ1-4; D is undetermined. Trimming removed 3 bases from V and 10 bases from J, with 12 bases in between. CDR3 length equals 13 residues. CDR3 sequence: CASSFRRTRKLFF. The CDR3 DNA follows: TGTGCCAGCAGTTTCCGGCGGACCCGAAAACTGTTTTTT.

This clonotype was seen a handful of times. CDR3 sequence: CATSDFPDEQFF. The CDR3 DNA reads TGTGCCACCAGTGATTTTCCTGATGAGCAGTTCTTC. The chain has TRBV24-1 and TRBJ2-1; no reliable D call. The CDR3 is 12 residues long. CDR1 and CDR2 (germline): KGHDR, SFDVKD. V was pared by 1 base and J by 8 bases, with 5 bases between.

The chain recombines TRBV28 with TRBJ2-4; a possible D gene is TRBD1 (5 bases). V was pared by 3 bases and J by 4 bases, with 19 bases between. CDR1 is MDHEN and CDR2 is SYDVKM in the germline V gene. The CDR3 sequence is 17 residues long. The CDR3 DNA reads as TGTGCCAGCAGTTTTTTCCGCCTTCGGGCAGGGAAAAACATTCAGTACTTC. Its protein product is CASSFFRLRAGKNIQYF.

This clonotype was counted ten times or more. The chain uses TRBV20-1 and TRBJ2-7; 12 positions agree with TRBD2. Germline V gene sequence: CDR1 DFQATT, CDR2 SNEGSKA (reference sequence). The CDR3 contains 16 residues. Trimming took 5 bases from V and 1 from J; bases not matched to a gene: 9. The CDR3 protein is CSALGLAGRGSYEQYF. CDR3 DNA sequence: TGCAGTGCTTTGGGACTAGCGGGTCGCGGTTCCTACGAGCAGTACTTC.

The J gene is TRBJ2-7, the V gene TRBV20-1; perhaps D is TRBD1 or TRBD2 (5 bases each). The CDR3 is 13 residues long. The germline V and J ends were trimmed by 6 bases and 2 bases, with 14 bases remaining between them. Germline V lookup: CDR1 DFQATT, CDR2 SNEGSKA (reference sequence). CDR3: CSAHPQGAYEQYF. DNA of the CDR3: TGCAGTGCCCATCCGCAGGGAGCCTACGAGCAGTACTTC.

The V gene is TRBV13, the J gene TRBJ1-2, with D possibly being TRBD1 (6 bases). Trimming took off 3 bases at V and 5 bases at J, with 16 bases between the two ends. Germline values: CDR1 PRHDT, CDR2 FYEKMQ (reference sequence). This CDR3 spans 15 amino acids. CDR3 DNA: TGTGCCAGCAGCTTTTGGGGCAGGGGAGAATATGGCTACACCTTC. Its protein is CASSFWGRGEYGYTF.

This clonotype occurred many times. This sequence joins TRBV10-3 and TRBJ2-5; 11 bases are shared with TRBD1. V lost 4 bases and J lost 5; bases outside the gene matches: 3. The germline V gene has CDR1 ENHRY and CDR2 SYGVKD. This CDR3 spans 14 amino acids. The chain's CDR3 is CAISADRGRETQYF. As DNA, the CDR3 is TGTGCCATCAGTGCGGACAGGGGGCGGGAGACCCAGTACTTC.

On this clonotype itself: The junction differs from germline at one of its ends, possibly a read error. This rearrangement joins TRBV28 to TRBJ2-1; 9 bases line up with TRBD2. In germline, CDR1 is MDHEN, CDR2 SYDVKM. CDR3 length equals 16 residues. As DNA, the CDR3 is TGTGCCTGCAGTAGTATAGCGGGAGCGACCTACAATGAGCAGTTCTTC. It encodes CACSSIAGATYNEQFF.